This entry is about one T cell receptor (beta chain). Which antigen it targets is not known. Per-base qualities were not stored, and no clone one base away is much larger. The data derive from a study of identical twins (dated by TCRdb to about 2016). For the study in its entirety: The study deep-sequenced TCR alpha and beta repertoires from monozygotic twins, unrelated adults of various ages and cord blood to test whether fetal clonotypes persist. To rule out contamination, replicate twin experiments were performed at different times with different library preparation protocols. What the work shows at the level of the full study, not this receptor alone: In beta out-of-frame sequences, excess twin sharing was weaker, because having fewer shared sequences lowered the signal-to-noise ratio. Compared with coincidental sharing between unrelated individuals, out-of-frame TCR alpha sequences shared between twins had an excess of sequences with low generation probability. Abundant cord blood beta clonotypes carried fewer insertions; young adult naive repertoires showed a weaker similar trend, while memory repertoires showed none. Zero-insertion analyses could be partly confounded by invariant T cells such as MAIT and iNKT, although diverse VJ usage argued against such confounding for most clonotypes. Because the same donors could not be followed over many years, the conclusions depended on cross-sectional statistical analysis. In monozygotic twins, recombination models systematically underestimated out-of-frame TCR alpha sharing, but the models matched the sharing seen between unrelated individuals.

V drops 3 bases and J drops 6 bases, leaving 21 bases in between. The germline V gene gives CDR1 as SGDLS and CDR2 as YYNGEE. The CDR3 goes from the cysteine to the phenylalanine over 16 residues. Just CDR3 DNA is preserved here, 48 bases in frame from base 1. The receptor library was made with 5' RACE. Instrument on record: Illumina HiSeq 2000. A universal primer binding site was added through template switching, and the final cDNA carried a unique molecular identifier so that TCR cDNA molecules could be counted accurately. Specific primers in the conserved constant-segment region were used to synthesize first-strand cDNA for TCR alpha and beta chains. To control for contamination, every cDNA library was double barcoded, receiving both a SMART-Mk sample barcode and Illumina barcodes. TruSeq adapter sequences, together with Illumina sample barcodes, were added in two successive PCR steps. The TCR alpha and beta cDNA libraries were sequenced on the Illumina HiSeq platform using custom primers. Per the original workflow: Unique molecular identifiers were extracted from raw reads with MiGEC, and CDR3 positions were determined with MiXCR. For each individual, recombination models were inferred using an EM algorithm with the repgenHMM and IGoR tools. The tcR package in R was used for shared clonotype analysis, with sharing normalized by the product of cloneset sizes. To study raw recombination without the effects of thymic and clonal selection, out-of-frame nonproductive sequences were analyzed. TCRdb reran the public reads through fastp at Q25 and MiXCR, keeping productive beta chains. Each CDR3 protein appears once, grouped with its most common genes and DNA. The V and J calls shown here were made by TCRdb, not taken from the authors' results. Counted in this sample were some 760,000 distinct CDR3 sequences; 15% to 20% of them appeared once. Jointly, the top ten make up around 13% of the sample.

Every donor was a healthy Caucasian. Three pairs of female monozygotic twins, all aged roughly 18 to 29 years, were included in the twin cohort. Peripheral blood mononuclear cells were used as the source from which RNA for TCR libraries was isolated. These data also formed part of another study, on T cells expressing NK-cell markers. From the second report: Three sorted T-cell subsets (CD3+CD56+NKG2C+, CD3+CD56+NKG2C- and CD3+CD56-NKG2C+) from roughly eight donors had their TCR beta-chain repertoires profiled. Among the eight sequenced donors, seven were HCMV-seropositive and one was HCMV-seronegative. To restrict sorting to alphabetaTCR-expressing T cells, an anti-gammadeltaTCR antibody was added in several experiments. In over five donors, the dominant CD3+CD56+NKG2C+ clonotypes were among the top 10 CD8+ clonotypes and accounted for roughly 1.0-8% of CD8+ T cells. Those dominant clonotypes were again the most abundant among CD3+CD56-NKG2C+ cells in a few donors, at roughly 25-60.1%. Whether the expanded NKG2C-expressing T cell clones were specific for HCMV antigens remained unclear. The study sequenced eight donors, all healthy volunteers chosen at random: three men and five women. To determine HCMV serostatus, a commercial ELISA kit was used to detect HCMV-specific IgG in serum. For a handful of donors, bulk peripheral blood T-cell repertoires were additionally sequenced from unsorted PBMC. MIGEC was used to demultiplex reads and group the reads by UMI, and MiTCR was used to assemble and quantify clonotypes. To exclude erroneous sequences, any TCR cDNA sequence not supported by at least two reads was discarded. The tcR package was used for downstream repertoire analysis, and clonotypes were matched between fractions using CDR3 nucleotide sequence together with V segment. VDJmatch was used to annotate antigen specificity against VDJdb, with one amino acid substitution in CDR3 permitted.

Sample: PBMCs. The V and J genes are TRBV9 and TRBJ2-5, and perhaps TRBD1 as D gene, on 5 matching bases. This clonotype originated in a woman aged 18-29 years in good health. At the DNA level, the sequence is TGTGCCAGCAGCGGGGGCACTATCCTCAATCCCAAGACCCAGTACTTC. This codes for CASSGGTILNPKTQYF.